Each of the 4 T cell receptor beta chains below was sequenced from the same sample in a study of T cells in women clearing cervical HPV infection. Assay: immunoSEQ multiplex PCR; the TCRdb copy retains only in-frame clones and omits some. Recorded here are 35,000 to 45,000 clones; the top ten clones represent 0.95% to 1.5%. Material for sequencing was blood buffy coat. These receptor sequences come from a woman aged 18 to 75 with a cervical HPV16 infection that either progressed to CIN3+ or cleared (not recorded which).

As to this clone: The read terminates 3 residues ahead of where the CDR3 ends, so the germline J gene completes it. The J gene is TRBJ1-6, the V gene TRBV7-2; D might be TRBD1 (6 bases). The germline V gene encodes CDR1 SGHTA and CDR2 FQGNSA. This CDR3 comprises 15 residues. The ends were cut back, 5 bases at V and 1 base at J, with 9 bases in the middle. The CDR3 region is CASSPQGSYNSPLHF. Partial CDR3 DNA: TGTGCCAGCAGCCCACAGGGATCCTATAATTCACCC.

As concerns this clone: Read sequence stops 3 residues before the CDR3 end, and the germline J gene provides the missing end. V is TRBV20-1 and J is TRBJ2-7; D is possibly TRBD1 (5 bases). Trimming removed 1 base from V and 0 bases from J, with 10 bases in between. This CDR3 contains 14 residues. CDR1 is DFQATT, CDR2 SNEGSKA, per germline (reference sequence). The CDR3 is CSARVPRGSYEQYF. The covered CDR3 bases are TGCAGTGCTAGAGTACCTAGGGGCTCCTACGAG.

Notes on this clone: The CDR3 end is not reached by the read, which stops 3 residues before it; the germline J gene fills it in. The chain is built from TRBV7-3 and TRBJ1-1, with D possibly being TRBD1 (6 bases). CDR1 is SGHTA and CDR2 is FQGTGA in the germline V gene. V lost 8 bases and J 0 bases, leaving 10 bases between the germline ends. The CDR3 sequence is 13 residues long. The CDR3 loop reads CASGQNMNTEAFF. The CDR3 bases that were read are TGTGCCAGCGGACAGAATATGAACACTGAA.

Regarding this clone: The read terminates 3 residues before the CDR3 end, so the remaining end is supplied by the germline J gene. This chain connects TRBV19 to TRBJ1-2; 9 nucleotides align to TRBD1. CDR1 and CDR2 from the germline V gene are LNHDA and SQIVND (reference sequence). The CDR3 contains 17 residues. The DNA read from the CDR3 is TGTGCCAGTAGTCTCGAGGGCGGGACAGGGTCGATCTACGAC. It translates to CASSLEGGTGSIYD. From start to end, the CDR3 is CASSLEGGTGSIYDYTF.